The entry below gives a single T cell receptor beta chain sequence along with its context. What it binds is unknown. The data belong to a study of beta chain features in type 1 diabetes. Findings and caveats of the study: Whatever favoring of shorter templates PCR might show would apply equally to patients and controls. At VDJ recombination sites, type 1 diabetes patients had fewer insertions and more deleted nucleotides. Moderately but significantly shorter TCRB CDR3s were found in Type 1 diabetes patients in all four CD4+ subsets. It was among patients, rather than healthy donors, that naive, central memory and Treg TCRB repertoires appeared more similar.

CD4+ cells of the naive, central memory, regulatory and stem cell-like memory types were sorted via CD45RO/CCR7/CD25/CD127/CD95/CD27. Sequencing targeted expressed TCRB transcripts, as all isolated RNA had been reverse transcribed. The method was immunoSEQ multiplex PCR; TCRdb's version includes in-frame clones alone and lacks a portion of them. The sample records over 600,000 clones, under 15% being singletons. Sequencing used naive CD4+ T cells from blood. The sequence derives from a man between 25 and 39 years old with type 1 diabetes.

This CDR3 reads CASSVVLDSPLHF. The DNA for the CDR3 is TGTGCCAGCAGCGTAGTTCTGGATTCACCCCTCCACTTT. J is TRBJ1-6 and V is TRBV9; D gene unclear. V lost 0 bases to trimming and J lost 8 bases, with 6 bases between them. This CDR3 has 13 amino acids. Germline lookup yields CDR1 SGDLS and CDR2 YYNGEE.